This entry features one T cell receptor beta chain sequence. Symptom resolution, clearance, or two negative PCRs marked donors in Cohort 3 as recovered. This sample was included in a study of blood T cell repertoires in COVID-19. CDR1 and CDR2 from the germline V gene are MNHNS and SASEGT. Between the trimmed V and J ends, which lost 4 bases and 2 bases, there was a span of 18 bases. The CDR3 has 16 amino acids. As processed by the authors: Cell counts per sample came from amplifying reference gene primers. The repertoire was sequenced with immunoSEQ multiplex PCR; TCRdb's copy has only in-frame clones and lacks some. The V and J calls and clone size are taken from that table; D and trimming were inferred from the DNA. The table includes roughly 250,000 clones, 80% to 90% detected once.

The receptor was derived from a woman aged 50 to 60 who had recovered from COVID-19. The rearrangement joins TRBV6-1 to TRBJ2-7; TRBD2 is a possible D gene (5 bases). The sequencing input was PBMCs or T cells enriched from blood (not recorded which). The CDR3 coding sequence is TGTGCCAGCAGTGTTAAGAAGGACGGGATACCCTACGAGCAGTACTTC. Translated, it gives CASSVKKDGIPYEQYF.